Only a few counts were recorded for the clone carrying this T cell receptor beta chain. What it binds is unknown. The sample belongs to a study of shared clonotypes between healthy human individuals. Study context: With ages of 18 to 49, the donors were a couple of women and three men.

Whole-study findings and limits: Genetic and exposure-history diversity was limited by the small donor number. When naive CD4 clonotypes were compared across four donors, about 4.8% were shared.

The CDR3 is 14 amino acids. CDR1 is SGHDT and CDR2 is YYEEEE in the germline V gene. Trimming took off 1 base at V and 4 bases at J, with 11 bases between the two ends. Each sorted subset replicate got 200 ng genomic DNA, roughly 30,000 genomes. TCRdb's copy holds only in-frame clones and misses some; the assay was immunoSEQ multiplex PCR. Of roughly 2,300,000 clones in the sample, around 93% were seen once. Sequencing was done on a sample of naive CD4+ T cells from PBMCs. The subset denotes: CD45RA+ positively selected. The rearrangement uses TRBV5-6 and TRBJ1-1; D uncertain. This TCR was recovered from a man between 18 and 35 years old in good health. Some clones in this sample may be carry-over from other donors' samples. The CDR3 DNA sequence: TGTGCCAGCAGCTTGCGAGGGTATGGCACTGAAGCTTTCTTT. Its translation: CASSLRGYGTEAFF.